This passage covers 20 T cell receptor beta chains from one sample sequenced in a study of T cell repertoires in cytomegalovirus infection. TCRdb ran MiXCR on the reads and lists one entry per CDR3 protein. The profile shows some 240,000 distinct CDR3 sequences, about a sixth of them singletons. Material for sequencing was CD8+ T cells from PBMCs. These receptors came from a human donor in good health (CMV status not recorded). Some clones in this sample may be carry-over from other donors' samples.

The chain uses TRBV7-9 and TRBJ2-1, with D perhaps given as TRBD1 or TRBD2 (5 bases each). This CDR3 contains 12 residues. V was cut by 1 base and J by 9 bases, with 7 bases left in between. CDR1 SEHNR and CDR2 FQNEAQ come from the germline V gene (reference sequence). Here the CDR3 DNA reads TGTGCCAGCAGCTTAGGGGGACGTGAGCAGTTCTTC. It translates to CASSLGGREQFF.

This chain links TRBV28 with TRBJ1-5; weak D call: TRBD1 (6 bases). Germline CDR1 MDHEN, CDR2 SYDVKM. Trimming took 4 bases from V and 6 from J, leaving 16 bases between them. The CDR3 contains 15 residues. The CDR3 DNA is TGTGCCAGCAGTTCCAGGGACACCCTCGGTCAGCCCCAGCATTTT. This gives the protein CASSSRDTLGQPQHF. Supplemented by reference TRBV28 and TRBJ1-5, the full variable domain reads DVKVTQSSRYLVKRTGEKVFLECVQDMDHENMFWYRQDPGLGLRLIYFSYDVKMKEKGDIPEGYSVSREKKERFSLILESASTNQTSMYLCASSSRDTLGQPQHFGDGTRLSIL.

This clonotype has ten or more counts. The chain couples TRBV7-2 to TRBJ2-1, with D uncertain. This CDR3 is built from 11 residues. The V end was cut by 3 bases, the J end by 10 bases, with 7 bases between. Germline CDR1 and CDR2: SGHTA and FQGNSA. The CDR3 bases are TGTGCCAGCAGCTTCGCAGTGGAGCAGTTCTTC. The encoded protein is CASSFAVEQFF. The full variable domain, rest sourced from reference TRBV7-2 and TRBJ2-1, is GAGVSQSPSNKVTEKGKDVELRCDPISGHTALYWYRQSLGQGLEFLIYFQGNSAPDKSGLPSDRFSAERTGGSVSTLTIQRTQQEDSAVYLCASSFAVEQFFGPGTRLTVL.

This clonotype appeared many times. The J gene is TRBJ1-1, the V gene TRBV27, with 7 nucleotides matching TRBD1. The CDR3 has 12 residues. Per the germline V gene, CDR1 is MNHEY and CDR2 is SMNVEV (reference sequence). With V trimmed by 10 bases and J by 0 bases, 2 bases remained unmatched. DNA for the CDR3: TGTGCCACACAGGGGATGAACACTGAAGCTTTCTTT. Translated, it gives CATQGMNTEAFF.

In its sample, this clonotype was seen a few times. The CDR3 bases are TGTGCCAGCAGTTCTCCCAGTGGGGTTCTTAGCAATCAGCCCCAGCATTTT. This encodes CASSSPSGVLSNQPQHF. This chain connects TRBV28 to TRBJ1-5; unclear D gene. CDR1 and CDR2 from the germline V gene are MDHEN and SYDVKM. V lost 4 bases, J lost 0 bases, and 16 bases lay in between. This CDR3 is built from 17 residues.

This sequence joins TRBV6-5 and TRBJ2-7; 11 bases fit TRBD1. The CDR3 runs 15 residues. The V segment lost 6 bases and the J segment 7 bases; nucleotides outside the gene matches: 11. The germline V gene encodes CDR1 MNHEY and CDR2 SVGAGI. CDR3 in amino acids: CASRSGTGGFKEQYF. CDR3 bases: TGTGCCAGCAGATCCGGGACAGGGGGTTTTAAGGAGCAGTACTTC.

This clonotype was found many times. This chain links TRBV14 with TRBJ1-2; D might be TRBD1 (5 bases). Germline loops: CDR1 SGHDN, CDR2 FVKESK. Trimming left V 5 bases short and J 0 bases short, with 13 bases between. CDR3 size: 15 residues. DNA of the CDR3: TGTGCCAGCAGCAGGGACCATGTGGCTAACTATGGCTACACCTTC. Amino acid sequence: CASSRDHVANYGYTF.

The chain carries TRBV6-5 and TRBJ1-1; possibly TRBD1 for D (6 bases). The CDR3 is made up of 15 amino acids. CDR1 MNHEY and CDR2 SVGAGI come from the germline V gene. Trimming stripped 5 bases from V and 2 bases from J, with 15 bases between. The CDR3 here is CASSTEGGANTEAFF. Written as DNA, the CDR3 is TGTGCCAGCAGTACCGAGGGGGGGGCTAACACTGAAGCTTTCTTT.

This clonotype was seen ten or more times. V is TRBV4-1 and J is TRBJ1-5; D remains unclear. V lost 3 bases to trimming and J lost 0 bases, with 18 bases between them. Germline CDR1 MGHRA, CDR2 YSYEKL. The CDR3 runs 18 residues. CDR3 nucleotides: TGCGCCAGCAGCCAGGAAGGACGGATAACCTATAGCAATCAGCCCCAGCATTTT. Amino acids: CASSQEGRITYSNQPQHF.

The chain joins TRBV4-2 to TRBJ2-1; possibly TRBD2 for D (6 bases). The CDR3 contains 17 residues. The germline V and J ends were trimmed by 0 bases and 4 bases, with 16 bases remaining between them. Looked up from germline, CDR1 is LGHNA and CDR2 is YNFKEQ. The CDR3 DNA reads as TGTGCCAGCAGCCAAGAATCCACCCTGGGACTTTACAATGAGCAGTTCTTC. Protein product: CASSQESTLGLYNEQFF.

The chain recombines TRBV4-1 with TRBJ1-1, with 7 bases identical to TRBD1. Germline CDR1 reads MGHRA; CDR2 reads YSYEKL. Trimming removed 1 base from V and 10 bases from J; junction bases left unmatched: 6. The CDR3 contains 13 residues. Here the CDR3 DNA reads TGCGCCAGCAGCCAAGTAATTAGGGGGCTAGCTTTCTTT. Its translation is CASSQVIRGLAFF.

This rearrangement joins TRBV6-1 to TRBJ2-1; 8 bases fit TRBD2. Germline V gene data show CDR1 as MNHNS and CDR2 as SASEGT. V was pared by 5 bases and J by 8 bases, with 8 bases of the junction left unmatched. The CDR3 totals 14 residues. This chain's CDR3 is CASSTGLEEYEQFF. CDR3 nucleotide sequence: TGTGCCAGCAGTACGGGACTAGAAGAATATGAGCAGTTCTTC.

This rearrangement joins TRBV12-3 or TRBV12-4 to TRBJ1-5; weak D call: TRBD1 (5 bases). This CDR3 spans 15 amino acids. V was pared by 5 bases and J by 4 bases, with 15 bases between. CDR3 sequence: CASSPSGLRNQPQHF. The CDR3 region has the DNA TGTGCCAGCAGTCCTTCAGGGTTACGGAATCAGCCCCAGCATTTT.

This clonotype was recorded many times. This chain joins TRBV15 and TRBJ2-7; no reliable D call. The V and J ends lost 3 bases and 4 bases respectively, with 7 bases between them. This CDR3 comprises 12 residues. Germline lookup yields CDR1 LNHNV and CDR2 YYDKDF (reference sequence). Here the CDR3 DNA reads TGTGCCACCAGCAGTAACCCTTACGAGCAGTACTTC. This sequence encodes CATSSNPYEQYF.

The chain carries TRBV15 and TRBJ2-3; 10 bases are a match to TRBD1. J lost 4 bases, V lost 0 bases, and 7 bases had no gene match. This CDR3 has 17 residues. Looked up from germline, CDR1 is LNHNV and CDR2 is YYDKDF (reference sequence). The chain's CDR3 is CATSRDRDRGDADTQYF. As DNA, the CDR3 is TGTGCCACCAGCAGAGATCGGGACAGGGGAGATGCAGATACGCAGTATTTT.

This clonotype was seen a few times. CDR3 amino acids: CASLGGIRGGRNEQFF. The DNA of the CDR3 is TGTGCCAGCCTAGGGGGGATCCGCGGGGGAAGGAATGAGCAGTTCTTC. J is TRBJ2-1 and V is TRBV28; D possibly corresponds to TRBD2 (7 bases). V dropped 8 bases and J dropped 7 bases, with 24 bases sitting between them. This CDR3 has 16 amino acids. Germline loops: CDR1 MDHEN, CDR2 SYDVKM.

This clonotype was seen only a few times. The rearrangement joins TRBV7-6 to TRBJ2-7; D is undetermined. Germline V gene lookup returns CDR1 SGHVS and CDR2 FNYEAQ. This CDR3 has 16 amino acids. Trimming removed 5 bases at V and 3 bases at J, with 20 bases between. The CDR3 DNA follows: TGTGCCAGCAGCCCACCATCCAGGATGGAAGTCTACGAGCAGTACTTC. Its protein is CASSPPSRMEVYEQYF.

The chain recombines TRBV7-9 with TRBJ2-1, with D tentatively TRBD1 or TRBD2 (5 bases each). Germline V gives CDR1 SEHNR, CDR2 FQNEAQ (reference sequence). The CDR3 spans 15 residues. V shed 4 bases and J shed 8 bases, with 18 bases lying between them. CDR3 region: CASSSGTAKRHEQFF. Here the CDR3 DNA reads TGTGCCAGCAGCTCAGGGACCGCTAAGAGGCATGAGCAGTTCTTC. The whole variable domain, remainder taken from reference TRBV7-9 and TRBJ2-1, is DTGVSQNPRHKITKRGQNVTFRCDPISEHNRLYWYRQTLGQGPEFLTYFQNEAQLEKSRLLSDRFSAERPKGSFSTLEIQRTEQGDSAMYLCASSSGTAKRHEQFFGPGTRLTVL.

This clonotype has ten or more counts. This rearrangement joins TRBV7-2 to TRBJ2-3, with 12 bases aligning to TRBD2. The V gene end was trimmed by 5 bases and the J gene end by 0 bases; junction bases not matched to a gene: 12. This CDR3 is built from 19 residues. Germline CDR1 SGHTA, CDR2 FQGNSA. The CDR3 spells CASSVTSGGFSTSTDTQYF. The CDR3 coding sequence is TGTGCCAGCAGCGTTACTAGCGGGGGGTTCTCAACAAGCACAGATACGCAGTATTTT.

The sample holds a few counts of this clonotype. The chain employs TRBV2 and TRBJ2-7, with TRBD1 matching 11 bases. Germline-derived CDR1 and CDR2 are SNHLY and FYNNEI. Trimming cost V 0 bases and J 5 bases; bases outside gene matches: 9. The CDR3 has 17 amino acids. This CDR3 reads CASSEALPGQGADEQYF. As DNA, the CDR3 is TGTGCCAGCAGTGAAGCGCTTCCCGGACAGGGGGCAGACGAGCAGTACTTC.